The clone carrying this TCR beta chain was observed a handful of times. Antigen specificity is unknown. Other nucleotide sequences in the sample specify the same CDR3. The entry originates in a study of persistence of HIV-infected CD4 T cells. This was the immunoSEQ version 4 assay in survey mode. The data were produced by immunoSEQ multiplex PCR, yet TCRdb's version contains in-frame clones alone and is incomplete. The profile shows under 20,000 clones, roughly two thirds of them singletons. The CDR3 length is 13 residues. Trimming took 4 bases from V and 3 from J; bases not matched to a gene: 3. Germline V CDR1 and CDR2: SGHRS, YFSETQ. The stimulus was an HIV-1 Gag 15-mer peptide pool, around 1.1 ug/peptide/mL. Responding CD4+ T cells were sorted by upregulation of both CD40 ligand and CD69. Adults with HIV-1 started suppressive ART while chronically infected. Anti-CD28/CD49d costimulation, CD40-blocking antibody and enfuvirtide were given to CD8-depleted PBMCs for 18 hours.

This receptor was taken from an adult woman with HIV who was CMV-seropositive. Sequencing was performed on CD4+ T cells sorted from PBMCs after approximately 18-hour stimulation, taken from a patient who received antiretroviral therapy. The J gene is TRBJ2-5, the V gene TRBV5-1; TRBD1 aligns across 7 bases. The CDR3 here is CASSRQGEETQYF. The CDR3 bases are TGCGCCAGCAGCCGCCAGGGGGAAGAGACCCAGTACTTC.